The 3 T cell receptor beta chains presented below share a single source sample, sequenced in a study of cytomegalovirus exposure and HLA in healthy donors (dated by TCRdb to about 2017). The library was generated by the immunoSEQ multiplex PCR assay. For the multiplex PCR, a mixture combining 60 forward primers for TCR Vbeta segments and 13 reverse primers for TCR Jbeta segments was used. TCRdb retrieved this table from immuneACCESS and kept in-frame rearrangements only. Not all clones are present; in checked studies, unresolved V genes account for under half, and no reason is known for the remainder. Recorded for this sample are 110,000 to 150,000 clones; approximately 80% of them occurred a single time. Approximately 5.1% of the sample rests with the top ten. What was sequenced was PBMCs. These TCRs come from a male donor in good health and CMV-seronegative.

The V gene is TRBV5-1, the J gene TRBJ2-1; 10 bases agree with TRBD1. Germline CDR1 and CDR2: SGHRS and YFSETQ. The CDR3 length is 16 residues. The trim removed 5 bases at V and 14 bases at J, leaving 19 bases unmatched. CDR3 bases: TGCGCCAGCAGTTTTACCGGGACAGGGGAGAAGATGATGAAGTTCTTC. Its translation is CASSFTGTGEKMMKFF.

Regarding this clone: Other DNA sequences in this sample translate to the same CDR3. As DNA, the CDR3 is TGTGCCAGCAGCTTAGGACAGACGAATGAAAAACTGTTTTTT. This codes for CASSLGQTNEKLFF. The V and J genes are TRBV7-9 and TRBJ1-4, with a weak D call TRBD1 (5 bases). CDR1 is SEHNR and CDR2 is FQNEAQ in the germline V gene (reference sequence). CDR3 length equals 14 residues. V lost 1 base to trimming and J lost 5 bases, with 8 bases between them.

The chain links TRBV4-1 to TRBJ1-2; D is unclear. The CDR3 consists of 14 residues. Germline values: CDR1 MGHRA, CDR2 YSYEKL. Trimming took off 0 bases at V and 0 bases at J, with 5 bases between the two ends. The CDR3 is CASSQDPANYGYTF. The CDR3 bases are TGCGCCAGCAGCCAAGATCCAGCTAACTATGGCTACACCTTC.